The table lists the clone carrying this TCR delta chain with a few counts. The source of the sample is a study of gamma-delta T cells after stem cell transplantation. The CDR3 covers 17 residues. Germline CDR1 is NSMFDY and CDR2 is ISSIKDK. V was trimmed by 1 base and J by 0 bases, leaving 19 bases between them. TCRdb reprocessed the RT-PCR reads using CATT. Counted here are some 3,500 delta-chain clones, 12% occurring once; the ten biggest clones make up under 3.5%. The clonotype was recovered from a human donor. It is not recorded whose cells these are; they may come from a transplant donor. V and J are TRAV29/DV5 and TRDJ1; TRDD2 might be the D (6 bases). Material for sequencing was gamma-delta T cells. In nucleotides, the CDR3 is TGTGCAGCAAGCACACTCCTACTCCCACCGTACACCGATAAACTCATCTTT. This sequence encodes CAASTLLLPPYTDKLIF.